Below, one T cell receptor (beta chain) is given with its context. This specimen comes from a study of T cell changes during pregnancy in multiple sclerosis. Germline CDR1 is SGHNT and CDR2 is YYREEE (reference sequence). The CDR3 length is 15 residues. J gave up 2 bases and V 4 bases, and 7 bases lay outside the gene matches. TCRdb's table, derived via immunoSEQ multiplex PCR, lists solely in-frame clones and lacks some. The table has tens of thousands of clones, about 90% seen once. Sequences were derived from peripheral blood, sampled in the second trimester of pregnancy. This sequence joins TRBV5-4 and TRBJ2-3; 7 bases are a match to TRBD1. This sequence was found in a female donor with multiple sclerosis, enrolled in a pregnancy study. Written as DNA, the CDR3 is TGTGCCAGCAGCAGTAGACAGGGTCTCACAGATACGCAGTATTTT. Translating it yields CASSSRQGLTDTQYF.